A single T cell receptor beta chain is shown here with its context. The antigen it recognizes is unknown. No much larger clone exists at a distance of one base, and base qualities are not known. This entry is derived from a study of cytomegalovirus exposure and HLA in healthy donors (TCRdb year 2017). Regarding the study in general: The roughly 670 repertoires of the first cohort and the 120 validation repertoires were produced on the same platform, according to a later analysis. The study was designed to test whether signatures of past pathogen exposure could be identified by cataloging public T cell receptors. Along with the roughly 700-subject first cohort, a separate validation cohort of some 130 different subjects was used. To predict cytomegalovirus infection status, the study combined high-throughput TCR immunosequencing, statistical association of individual TCRs with disease status, and machine learning. Results the study describes overall, beyond this receptor: The classifier was reported to diagnose cytomegalovirus status with high specificity and sensitivity in both the original cohort and the validation cohort. The study gave a list of 150 to 200 TCR beta chains associated with cytomegalovirus. In vitro tests confirmed that a few of the cytomegalovirus-associated TCR beta chains recognize cytomegalovirus antigens. It was suggested by the authors that the approach could potentially be generalized to other disease states and immunological phenotypes. Most TCR sequences were observed very rarely across donors, whereas some public TCRs were present in many individuals. Subsequent analysis determined that TCRs grouped into clusters in the first cohort also showed a tendency toward co-occurrence across the 120 or so validation repertoires, and 90% to 95% of cluster scores exceeded 0. All 130 or so repertoires were used to score co-occurrence in the validation cohort in a later analysis, because that analysis had no HLA typing for the cohort.

The donors belonged to the validation cohort of about 120 subjects, which was separate from the roughly 670-subject first cohort. The library relied on the immunoSEQ multiplex PCR assay. In the authors' own workflow: A statistical classification framework was built for diagnosing cytomegalovirus status from the catalog of TCR beta chain sequences. In TCRdb, the immuneACCESS table is reduced to in-frame sequences with V and J assigned. These tables do not hold every clone; where another copy was compared, an unresolved V gene accounts for under half, and the others remain unexplained. V and J calls plus clone size are reproduced from that table; the DNA served to infer D and trimming. The sample has 180,000 or so clones on record, roughly 86% of them singletons. The ten largest account for roughly 7% of the sample. Including cysteine and phenylalanine, the CDR3 has 15 amino acids. This entry keeps only the CDR3 DNA: 45 bases, framed from base 1. CDR1 is given as MNHNY and CDR2 as SVGAGI, both from the germline V gene (reference sequence). From V the trimming removes 6 bases and from J it removes 12 bases, while the gene matches leave 15 bases of the junction unaccounted for.

The receptor was isolated from a man between 25 and 39 years old in good health and CMV-seropositive. The sample was PBMCs. The sequence links TRBV6-6 to TRBJ1-5, with 9 junctional bases fitting TRBD1. The CDR3 amino acid sequence is: CASRSTGTGSQGQHF. The bases are TGTGCCAGCAGGTCTACCGGGACAGGGAGCCAGGGCCAGCATTTT.